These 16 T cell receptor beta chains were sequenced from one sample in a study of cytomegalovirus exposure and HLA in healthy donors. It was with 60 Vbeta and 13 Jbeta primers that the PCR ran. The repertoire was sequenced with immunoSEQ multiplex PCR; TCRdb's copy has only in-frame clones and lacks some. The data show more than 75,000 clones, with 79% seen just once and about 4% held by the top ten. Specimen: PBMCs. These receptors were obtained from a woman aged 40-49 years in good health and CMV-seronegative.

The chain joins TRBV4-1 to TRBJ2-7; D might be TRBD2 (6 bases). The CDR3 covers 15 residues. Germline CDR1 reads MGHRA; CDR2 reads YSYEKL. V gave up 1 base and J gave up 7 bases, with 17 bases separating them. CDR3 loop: CASSQGAGTTREQYF. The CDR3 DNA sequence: TGCGCCAGCAGCCAAGGGGCGGGAACCACCAGGGAGCAGTACTTC.

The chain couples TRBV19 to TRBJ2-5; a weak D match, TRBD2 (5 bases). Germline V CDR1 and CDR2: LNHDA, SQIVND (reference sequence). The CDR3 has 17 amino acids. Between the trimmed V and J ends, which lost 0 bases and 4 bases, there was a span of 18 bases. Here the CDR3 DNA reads TGTGCCAGTAGTATAGATGCCCCGGGGAGTAGAAGAGAGACCCAGTACTTC. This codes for CASSIDAPGSRRETQYF.

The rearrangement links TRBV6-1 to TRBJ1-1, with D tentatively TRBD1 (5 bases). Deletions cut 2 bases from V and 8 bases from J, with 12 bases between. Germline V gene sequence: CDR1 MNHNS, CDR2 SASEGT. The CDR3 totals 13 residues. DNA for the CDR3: TGTGCCAGCAGTGAATATCAGGGACTCGAAGCTTTCTTT. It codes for CASSEYQGLEAFF.

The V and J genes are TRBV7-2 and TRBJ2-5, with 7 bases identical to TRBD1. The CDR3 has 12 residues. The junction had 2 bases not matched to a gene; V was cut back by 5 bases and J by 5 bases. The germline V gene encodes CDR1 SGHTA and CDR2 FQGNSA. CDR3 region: CASSQGVETQYF. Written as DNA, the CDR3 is TGTGCCAGCAGCCAGGGGGTGGAGACCCAGTACTTC.

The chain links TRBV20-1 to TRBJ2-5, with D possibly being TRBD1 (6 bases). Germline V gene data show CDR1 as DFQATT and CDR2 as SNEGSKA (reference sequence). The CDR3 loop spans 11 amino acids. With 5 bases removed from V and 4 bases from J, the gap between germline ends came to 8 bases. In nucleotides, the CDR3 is TGCAGTGCTCCAGGGGTAGAGACCCAGTACTTC. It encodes CSAPGVETQYF.

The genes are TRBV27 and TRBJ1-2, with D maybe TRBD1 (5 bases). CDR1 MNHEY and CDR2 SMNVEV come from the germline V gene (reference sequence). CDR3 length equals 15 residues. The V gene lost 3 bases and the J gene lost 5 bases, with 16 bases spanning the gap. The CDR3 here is CASSLAVGGSYGYTF. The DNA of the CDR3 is TGTGCCAGCAGTTTGGCCGTCGGGGGGAGTTATGGCTACACCTTC.

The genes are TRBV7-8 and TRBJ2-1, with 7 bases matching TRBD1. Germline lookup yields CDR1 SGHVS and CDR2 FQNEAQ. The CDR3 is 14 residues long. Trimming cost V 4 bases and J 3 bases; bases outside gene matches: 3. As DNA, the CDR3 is TGTGCCAGCAGCTCGGACAGGAACTACAATGAGCAGTTCTTC. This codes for CASSSDRNYNEQFF.

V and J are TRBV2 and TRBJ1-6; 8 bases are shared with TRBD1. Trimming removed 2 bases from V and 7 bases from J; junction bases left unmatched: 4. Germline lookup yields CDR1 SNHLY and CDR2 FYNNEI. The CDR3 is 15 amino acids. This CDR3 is CASSEQGARNSPLHF. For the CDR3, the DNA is TGTGCCAGCAGTGAACAGGGGGCTAGGAATTCACCCCTCCACTTT. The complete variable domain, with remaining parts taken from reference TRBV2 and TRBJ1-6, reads EPEVTQTPSHQVTQMGQEVILRCVPISNHLYFYWYRQILGQKVEFLVSFYNNEISEKSEIFDDQFSVERPDGSNFTLKIRSTKLEDSAMYFCASSEQGARNSPLHFGNGTRLTVT.

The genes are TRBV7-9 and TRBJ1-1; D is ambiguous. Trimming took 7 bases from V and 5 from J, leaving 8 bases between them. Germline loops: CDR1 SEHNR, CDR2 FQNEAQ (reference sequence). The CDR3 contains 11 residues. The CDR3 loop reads CASTRETEAFF. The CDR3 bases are TGTGCCAGCACGAGGGAAACTGAAGCTTTCTTT.

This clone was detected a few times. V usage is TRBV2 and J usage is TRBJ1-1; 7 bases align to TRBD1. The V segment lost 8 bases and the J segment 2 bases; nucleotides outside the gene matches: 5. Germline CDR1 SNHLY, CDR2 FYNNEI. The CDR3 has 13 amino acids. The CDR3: CASGGQPNTEAFF. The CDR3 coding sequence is TGTGCCAGCGGGGGACAGCCAAACACTGAAGCTTTCTTT.

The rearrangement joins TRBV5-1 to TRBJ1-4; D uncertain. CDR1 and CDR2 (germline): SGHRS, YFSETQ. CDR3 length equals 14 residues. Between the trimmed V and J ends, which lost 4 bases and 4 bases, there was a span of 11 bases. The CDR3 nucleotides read TGCGCCAGCAGCCCACAGTCGGTTAATGAAAAACTGTTTTTT. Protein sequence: CASSPQSVNEKLFF.

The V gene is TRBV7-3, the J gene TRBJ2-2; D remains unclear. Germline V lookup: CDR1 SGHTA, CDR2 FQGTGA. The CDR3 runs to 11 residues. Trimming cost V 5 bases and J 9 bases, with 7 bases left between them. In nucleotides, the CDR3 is TGTGCCAGCAGCGACAACAGGGAGCTGTTTTTT. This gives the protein CASSDNRELFF. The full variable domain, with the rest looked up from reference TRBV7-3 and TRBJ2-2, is GAGVSQTPSNKVTEKGKYVELRCDPISGHTALYWYRQSLGQGPEFLIYFQGTGAADDSGLPNDRFFAVRPEGSVSTLKIQRTERGDSAVYLCASSDNRELFFGEGSRLTVL.

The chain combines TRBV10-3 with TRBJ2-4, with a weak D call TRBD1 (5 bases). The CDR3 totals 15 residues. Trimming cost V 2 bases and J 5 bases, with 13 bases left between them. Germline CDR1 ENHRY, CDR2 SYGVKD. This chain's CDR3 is CAISERQGGENIQYF. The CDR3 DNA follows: TGTGCCATCAGTGAGAGGCAGGGTGGGGAAAACATTCAGTACTTC.

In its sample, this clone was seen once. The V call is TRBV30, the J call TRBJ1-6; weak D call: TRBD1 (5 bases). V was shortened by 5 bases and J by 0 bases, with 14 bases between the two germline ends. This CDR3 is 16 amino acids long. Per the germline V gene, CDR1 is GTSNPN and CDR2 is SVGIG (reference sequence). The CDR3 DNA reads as TGTGCCTGGGGTTCGGGGGGTTCCTCCTATAATTCACCCCTCCACTTT. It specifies CAWGSGGSSYNSPLHF.

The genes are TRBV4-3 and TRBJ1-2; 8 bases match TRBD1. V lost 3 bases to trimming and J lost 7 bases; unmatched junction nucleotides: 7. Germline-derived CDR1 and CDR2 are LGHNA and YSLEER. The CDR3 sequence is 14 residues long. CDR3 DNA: TGCGCCAGCAGCCAGCCAGGGGGCGTCTTTGGCTACACCTTC. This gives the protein CASSQPGGVFGYTF.

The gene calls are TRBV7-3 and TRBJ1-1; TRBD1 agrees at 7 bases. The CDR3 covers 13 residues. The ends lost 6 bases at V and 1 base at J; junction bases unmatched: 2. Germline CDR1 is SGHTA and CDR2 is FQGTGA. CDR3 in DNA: TGTGCCAGCAGGGGACAGCCGAACACTGAAGCTTTCTTT. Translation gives CASRGQPNTEAFF.